Listed below are T cell receptor beta chains from one sample, sequenced in a study of regulatory T cells in long-lasting Graves disease. Each CDR3 protein is one row after TCRdb ran MiXCR on the multiplex PCR reads. Seen here are 560,000 or so distinct CDR3 sequences, roughly a sixth observed once, and the top ten hold more than 10%. This same sample was also part of a study on T cells in Graves' hyperthyroidism and ophthalmopathy.

This specimen consisted of peripheral blood mononuclear cells (PBMCs), obtained at new diagnosis, from a patient treated with antithyroid drugs. The receptors stem from a man aged 18 to 35 with Graves disease. Both conserved end residues are part of each CDR3. D genes are given only for firm matches. The size field is filled for only some rows; it gives once, few, many or a size class.

TRBV29-1	TRBJ2-3	-	-	CSVESYTQYF	TGCAGCGTTGAATCTTATACGCAGTATTTT
TRBV5-1	TRBJ2-3	many	TRBD2	CASSGGTSGLTDTQYF	TGCGCCAGCAGCGGAGGGACTAGCGGCCTCACAGATACGCAGTATTTT
TRBV20-1	TRBJ2-1	-	-	CSARDGSLGDYEQFF	TGCAGTGCTAGAGATGGAAGCCTGGGGGACTATGAGCAGTTCTTC
TRBV9	TRBJ1-1	-	-	CASSVGKGNTEAFF	TGTGCCAGCAGCGTAGGTAAGGGGAACACTGAAGCTTTCTTT
TRBV29-1	TRBJ2-7	-	TRBD1	CSVLQGDISYEQYF	TGCAGCGTCCTACAGGGGGATATATCCTACGAGCAGTACTTC
TRBV5-1	TRBJ2-3	-	TRBD1	CASSSLTGVFPIAQYF	TGCGCCAGCAGCTCGCTGACAGGGGTTTTCCCGATAGCGCAGTATTTT
TRBV30	TRBJ2-7	-	TRBD1	CAWISEGFRDRGYEQYF	TGTGCCTGGATAAGTGAGGGTTTCCGGGACAGGGGTTACGAGCAGTACTTC
TRBV5-1	TRBJ1-2	many	-	CASSAGDTNYGYTF	TGCGCCAGCAGCGCCGGTGACACCAACTATGGCTACACCTTC
TRBV20-1	TRBJ1-6	few	-	CSATNRGISPLHF	TGCAGTGCTACAAATAGGGGTATTTCACCCCTCCACTTT
TRBV10-3	TRBJ2-6	many	-	CANRPSSGANVLTF	TGTGCAAACAGGCCTTCATCTGGGGCCAACGTCCTGACTTTC
TRBV12-3/TRBV12-4	TRBJ2-7	many	-	CASSLTRDQYF	TGTGCCAGCAGTTTAACCAGGGACCAGTACTTC
TRBV20-1	TRBJ1-2	few	-	CSASRNRAYRYGYTF	TGCAGTGCTAGCCGTAACAGGGCCTATCGGTATGGCTACACCTTC
TRBV28	TRBJ2-1	many	TRBD1	CASSPLETGGPSYNEQFF	TGTGCCAGCAGTCCCCTAGAAACAGGGGGCCCTTCCTACAATGAGCAGTTCTTC
TRBV5-1	TRBJ1-5	many	-	CASSLGAIGNQPQHF	TGCGCCAGCAGCTTGGGCGCAATTGGCAATCAGCCCCAGCATTTT
TRBV7-2	TRBJ2-1	-	TRBD2	CASSEAGGGNEQFF	TGTGCCAGCAGTGAGGCGGGGGGCGGGAATGAGCAGTTCTTC
TRBV4-2	TRBJ2-2	few	-	CASSQTRGLSPGELFF	TGTGCCAGCAGCCAAACCAGGGGACTCAGCCCCGGGGAGCTGTTTTTT
TRBV27	TRBJ2-1	few	-	CASRISKSYNEQFF	TGTGCCAGCAGAATTAGTAAGTCCTACAATGAGCAGTTCTTC
TRBV7-9	TRBJ2-7	-	TRBD2	CASSYYSGTEQYF	TGTGCCAGCAGCTACTATAGCGGGACCGAGCAGTACTTC
TRBV14	TRBJ2-1	-	-	CASSFGPDPEQFF	TGTGCCAGCAGCTTTGGGCCGGACCCTGAGCAGTTCTTC
TRBV12-5	TRBJ2-5	-	TRBD2	CASGKGLGDGETQYF	TGTGCTAGTGGGAAGGGACTAGGAGACGGTGAGACCCAGTACTTC
TRBV14	TRBJ1-5	few	TRBD1	CASSQVGGDQPQHF	TGTGCCAGCAGCCAAGTAGGGGGCGATCAGCCCCAGCATTTT
TRBV24-1	TRBJ2-2	-	-	CATSDLAGGGTGELFF	TGTGCCACCAGTGATTTGGCAGGGGGAGGGACCGGGGAGCTGTTTTTT
TRBV5-1	TRBJ2-1	many	TRBD2	CASSLAGDLYNEQFF	TGCGCCAGCAGCTTAGCGGGAGACTTATACAATGAGCAGTTCTTC
TRBV6-1	TRBJ1-5	few	-	CASTRGLEDQPQHF	TGTGCCAGCACCAGAGGGCTGGAGGATCAGCCCCAGCATTTT
TRBV7-3	TRBJ1-1	-	-	CASSLWSNTEAFF	TGTGCCAGCAGCTTATGGTCTAACACTGAAGCTTTCTTT
TRBV3-1	TRBJ1-2	many	-	CAAVGADGYTF	TGTGCTGCGGTGGGGGCGGATGGCTACACCTTC
TRBV6-5	TRBJ2-6	many	-	CASSYSGSSGANVLTF	TGTGCCAGCAGTTACTCGGGGTCATCCGGGGCCAACGTCCTGACTTTC
TRBV27	TRBJ2-3	many	-	CASKGSSTDTQYF	TGTGCCAGCAAAGGCAGTAGCACAGATACGCAGTATTTT
TRBV30	TRBJ1-5	few	TRBD1	CAWSPGQGLMPQHF	TGTGCCTGGAGCCCGGGACAGGGCCTGATGCCCCAGCATTTT
TRBV6-5	TRBJ1-1	-	-	CASSYSGAYTEAFF	TGTGCCAGCAGTTACTCTGGGGCTTACACTGAAGCTTTCTTT
TRBV3-1	TRBJ2-5	few	-	CASSQSDPSTQYF	TGTGCCAGCAGCCAAAGCGACCCGAGCACCCAGTACTTC
TRBV7-9	TRBJ1-2	few	TRBD1	CASSSNTGGTGYGYTF	TGTGCCAGCAGCTCGAACACAGGGGGAACGGGGTATGGCTACACCTTC
TRBV19	TRBJ2-2	-	-	CASEIPNTGELFF	TGTGCCAGTGAAATCCCGAACACCGGGGAGCTGTTTTTT
TRBV19	TRBJ2-7	-	TRBD1	CASSPDRLTGGVLYEQYF	TGTGCCAGTAGCCCCGACCGCCTCACAGGGGGCGTTCTCTACGAGCAGTACTTC
TRBV30	TRBJ1-6	many	-	CAWSDGNNSPLHF	TGTGCCTGGAGTGACGGAAATAATTCACCCCTCCACTTT
TRBV18	TRBJ2-7	many	-	CASSPPRTGAYEQYF	TGTGCCAGCTCACCGCCTCGGACGGGAGCCTACGAGCAGTACTTC
TRBV5-1	TRBJ2-7	many	-	CASSGPGEDEQYF	TGCGCCAGCAGCGGGCCAGGGGAAGACGAGCAGTACTTC
TRBV11-2	TRBJ2-1	many	-	CASSPTYGGFNEQFF	TGTGCCAGCAGCCCCACGTACGGCGGGTTCAATGAGCAGTTCTTC
TRBV27	TRBJ2-3	many	-	CASSYHRQLPTDTQYF	TGTGCCAGCAGTTATCATCGGCAACTCCCCACAGATACGCAGTATTTT
TRBV6-2/TRBV6-3	TRBJ2-2	-	-	CASSEGVENLTGELFF	TGTGCCAGCAGTGAAGGAGTAGAGAACCTCACCGGGGAGCTGTTTTTT
TRBV12-3/TRBV12-4	TRBJ1-1	many	-	CASTGENTEAFF	TGTGCCAGCACAGGGGAGAACACTGAAGCTTTCTTT
TRBV7-9	TRBJ2-5	many	-	CASRRGPGETQYF	TGTGCCAGCAGAAGAGGGCCTGGGGAGACCCAGTACTTC
TRBV29-1	TRBJ2-7	many	TRBD2	CSVTLGAGGLYEQYF	TGCAGCGTGACCCTCGGGGCGGGAGGGCTCTACGAGCAGTACTTC
TRBV10-3	TRBJ2-5	many	-	CAISEIGQTLQETQYF	TGTGCCATCAGTGAAATTGGACAGACCCTCCAAGAGACCCAGTACTTC
TRBV12-3/TRBV12-4	TRBJ1-4	many	-	CASTFEKYGVTNEKLFF	TGTGCCAGCACCTTCGAAAAGTATGGGGTAACTAATGAAAAACTGTTTTTT
TRBV30	TRBJ1-2	few	-	CAWRGGTENGYTF	TGTGCCTGGAGGGGAGGGACGGAAAATGGCTACACCTTC
TRBV19	TRBJ2-1	few	-	CASSATGRIYNEQFF	TGTGCCAGTAGTGCGACAGGCCGAATTTACAATGAGCAGTTCTTC
TRBV30	TRBJ2-1	-	TRBD1	CARDRGYNEQFF	TGTGCCCGGGACAGGGGGTACAATGAGCAGTTCTTC
TRBV6-1	TRBJ2-7	many	-	CASTRALGPFYEQYF	TGTGCCAGCACCCGGGCCCTTGGCCCTTTCTACGAGCAGTACTTC
TRBV20-1	TRBJ2-7	-	TRBD1	CSARAGTGTYEQYF	TGCAGTGCTAGAGCCGGGACAGGGACCTACGAGCAGTACTTC
TRBV11-2	TRBJ2-2	many	-	CASSLLGGTGELFF	TGTGCCAGCAGCTTATTGGGCGGCACCGGGGAGCTGTTTTTT
TRBV27	TRBJ1-1	-	-	CASSRKHPTREGTEAFF	TGTGCCAGCAGTCGGAAACACCCAACAAGGGAGGGGACTGAAGCTTTCTTT
TRBV12-3/TRBV12-4	TRBJ2-1	few	TRBD2	CASSSRTSGRIFEQFF	TGTGCCAGCAGCTCTAGGACTAGCGGGAGGATTTTTGAGCAGTTCTTC
TRBV6-5	TRBJ1-2	-	-	CASSYSFNPYGYTF	TGTGCCAGCAGTTACTCCTTCAACCCCTATGGCTACACCTTC
TRBV5-1	TRBJ2-1	-	TRBD2	CASSSQGLAGNNEQFF	TGCGCCAGCAGCAGCCAGGGACTAGCGGGAAACAATGAGCAGTTCTTC
TRBV6-9	TRBJ2-7	few	TRBD2	CASSSYGTSPPYEQYF	TGTGCCAGCAGTTCCTACGGGACTAGCCCTCCCTACGAGCAGTACTTC
TRBV7-9	TRBJ2-2	many	TRBD1	CASSPQGAYTGELFF	TGTGCCAGCAGCCCCCAGGGGGCCTACACCGGGGAGCTGTTTTTT